The 29 T cell receptor beta chains below come from one sample, sequenced in a study of T cells in Graves' hyperthyroidism and ophthalmopathy. The source material, RNA transcripts, was used to amplify TCR beta CDR3 regions. First-round RT-PCR of the TCR CDR3 relied on the HTBI primer set. From the multiplex PCR reads, TCRdb called clonotypes with MiXCR, one entry per CDR3 protein. The table records hundreds of thousands of distinct CDR3 sequences, 11% to 15% of them present only once. Material for sequencing was blood. These receptors were taken from a middle-aged woman with Graves' hyperthyroidism.

This clonotype was observed at least ten times. The chain combines TRBV3-1 with TRBJ2-3, with TRBD1 matching over 8 bases. Germline-derived CDR1 and CDR2 are LGHDT and YNNKEL (reference sequence). The CDR3 is made up of 16 amino acids. Germline trimming cut 3 bases from V and 1 base from J; bases unmatched to any gene: 6. In DNA, the CDR3 is TGTGCCAGCAGCCAGAGGACAGGGCTCCGCACAGATACGCAGTATTTT. It codes for CASSQRTGLRTDTQYF.

Ten or more counts support this clonotype. One end of the junction is discordant with germline, which a read error may explain. The rearrangement uses TRBV18 and TRBJ2-5, with a weak D call TRBD2 (6 bases). The CDR3 spans 14 residues. Germline V CDR1 and CDR2: KGHSH, LQKENI. CDR3: CASSPGGAQGTQYF. DNA for the CDR3: TGTGCCAGCTCACCAGGAGGGGCCCAAGGGACCCAGTACTTC.

As for this clonotype: Given a much more abundant clone one base away, this may be a read error. The chain links TRBV7-3 to TRBJ2-5, with D uncertain. The CDR3 contains 17 residues. Germline V gene lookup returns CDR1 SGHTA and CDR2 FQGTGA. CDR3 nucleotides: TGTGCCGGCAGCCCCGGGCCTTCTAGGTCCGGTAAAGAGACCCAGTACTTC. It codes for CAGSPGPSRSGKETQYF.

As for this clonotype: This clone may be a read error of a much larger clone one base away. This chain links TRBV28 with TRBJ2-7; perhaps TRBD2 as D (6 bases). V shed 8 bases and J shed 2 bases, with 13 bases lying between them. The CDR3 consists of 13 residues. Germline CDR1 and CDR2: MDHEN and SYDVKM. CDR3 in DNA: TGTGCCAGCGGCGTCGGGAGCCCCTACGAGCAGTACTTC. Translating it yields CASGVGSPYEQYF.

This clonotype showed up just a few times. The chain couples TRBV19 to TRBJ2-5, with 10 bases lining up with TRBD1. J lost 5 bases, V lost 5 bases, and 8 bases had no gene match. Germline assignment: CDR1 LNHDA and CDR2 SQIVND (reference sequence). The CDR3 consists of 15 residues. CDR3 DNA sequence: TGTGCCAGTAGTCCTGGACAGGGGGTGACGGAGACCCAGTACTTC. It yields the protein CASSPGQGVTETQYF.

At least ten counts were recorded for this clonotype. This sequence joins TRBV5-1 and TRBJ1-1; 8 bases are a match to TRBD1. The germline gives CDR1 SGHRS, CDR2 YFSETQ. This CDR3 is built from 14 residues. V lost 3 bases, J lost 4 bases, and 5 bases stayed unmatched. The CDR3 sequence: CASSWTGSRTEAFF. The CDR3 DNA follows: TGCGCCAGCAGCTGGACAGGGTCTCGCACTGAAGCTTTCTTT.

There are many counts of this clonotype. The chain is built from TRBV9 and TRBJ2-7, with D perhaps matching TRBD1 or TRBD2 (5 bases each). The CDR3 consists of 15 residues. Trimming removed 3 bases at V and 7 bases at J, with 20 bases between. The germline V gene has CDR1 SGDLS and CDR2 YYNGEE. Written as DNA, the CDR3 is TGTGCCAGCAGCGCCGCCGGGACCGTAGGGCCTGAGCAGTACTTC. Amino acid sequence: CASSAAGTVGPEQYF. The variable domain in full, with the rest retrieved from reference TRBV9 and TRBJ2-7, is DSGVTQTPKHLITATGQRVTLRCSPRSGDLSVYWYQQSLDQGLQFLIQYYNGEERAKGNILERFSAQQFPDLHSELNLSSLELGDSALYFCASSAAGTVGPEQYFGPGTRLTVT.

The table lists this clonotype with many counts. The chain couples TRBV18 to TRBJ2-1; the match to TRBD1 covers 9 bases. The CDR3 loop spans 16 amino acids. Germline V gene lookup returns CDR1 KGHSH and CDR2 LQKENI. V dropped 0 bases and J dropped 5; count of bases not matched to a gene: 5. CDR3 residues: CASSPPFDRGNNEQFF. The CDR3, as DNA: TGTGCCAGCTCACCACCGTTTGACAGGGGGAACAATGAGCAGTTCTTC.

This clonotype came up many times. The chain recombines TRBV6-1 with TRBJ2-1; the match to TRBD2 covers 10 bases. J was trimmed by 1 base and V by 5 bases; bases with no gene match: 14. The CDR3 totals 19 residues. Germline CDR1 and CDR2: MNHNS and SASEGT. The DNA of the CDR3 is TGTGCCAGCAGTCTCCTAGGGCTAGCGGGAGCCCATTCCTACAATGAGCAGTTCTTC. The encoded protein is CASSLLGLAGAHSYNEQFF.

This chain connects TRBV18 to TRBJ1-1, with 7 bases lining up with TRBD1. Germline CDR1 reads KGHSH; CDR2 reads LQKENI. V lost 3 bases and J lost 4; bases outside the gene matches: 5. The length of the CDR3 is 14 residues. CDR3 protein: CASSPTGLSTEAFF. The DNA of the CDR3 is TGTGCCAGCTCACCGACAGGGCTCAGCACTGAAGCTTTCTTT.

This clonotype was recorded many times. The chain recombines TRBV9 with TRBJ2-3; 8 nucleotides line up with TRBD2. This CDR3 has 14 residues. Germline CDR1 reads SGDLS; CDR2 reads YYNGEE. J lost 3 bases, V lost 0 bases, and 0 bases had no gene match. CDR3 nucleotide sequence: TGTGCCAGCAGCGTAGCTAGCGGGACAGATACGCAGTATTTT. It is translated as CASSVASGTDTQYF.

The V call is TRBV4-1, the J call TRBJ2-7; 8 nucleotides line up with TRBD1. Germline CDR1 is MGHRA and CDR2 is YSYEKL. CDR3 length equals 16 residues. Trimming took 1 base from V and 1 from J; bases not matched to a gene: 6. Written as DNA, the CDR3 is TGCGCCAGCAGCCAAGGCGGGACAGGAATGTCCTACGAGCAGTACTTC. Translated, it gives CASSQGGTGMSYEQYF.

This clonotype was observed a few times. The J gene is TRBJ1-1, the V gene TRBV5-1; D unclear. The V gene's germline CDR1 is SGHRS and CDR2 YFSETQ. V was shortened by 2 bases and J by 0 bases, with 17 bases between the two germline ends. The length of the CDR3 is 17 residues. The CDR3 is CASSFEVLSAMNTEAFF. In DNA form, the CDR3 reads TGCGCCAGCAGCTTCGAAGTTTTGTCAGCCATGAACACTGAAGCTTTCTTT.

The chain employs TRBV5-4 and TRBJ2-2; TRBD2 agrees at 10 bases. V lost 1 base to trimming and J lost 5 bases; unmatched junction nucleotides: 8. The CDR3 is made up of 17 amino acids. CDR1 is SGHNT and CDR2 is YYREEE in the germline V gene (reference sequence). CDR3: CASSLFSSGRGTGELFF. CDR3 nucleotides: TGTGCCAGCAGCTTGTTTTCTAGCGGGAGAGGTACCGGGGAGCTGTTTTTT.

This clonotype was seen at least ten times. This sequence joins TRBV7-9 and TRBJ2-5, with a possible D match to TRBD1 (5 bases). Trimming cost V 5 bases and J 1 base, with 17 bases left between them. CDR1 and CDR2 from the germline V gene are SEHNR and FQNEAQ (reference sequence). This CDR3 comprises 16 residues. The CDR3 DNA follows: TGTGCCAGCAGCGCCCAGGGTTTCGCTGCCCAAGAGACCCAGTACTTC. It specifies CASSAQGFAAQETQYF.

This clonotype occurred a few times. The J gene is TRBJ1-4, the V gene TRBV5-1, with D unclear. Trimming removed 4 bases from V and 8 bases from J, with 12 bases in between. Per the germline V gene, CDR1 is SGHRS and CDR2 is YFSETQ. The CDR3 runs to 13 residues. CDR3 sequence reads: CASSVGSGEKLFF. The CDR3 bases are TGCGCCAGCAGCGTCGGTTCCGGGGAAAAACTGTTTTTT.

In its sample, this clonotype was seen many times. The chain has TRBV28 and TRBJ1-1; 7 positions match TRBD1. The V gene end was trimmed by 6 bases and the J gene end by 5 bases; junction bases not matched to a gene: 9. Germline V gene lookup returns CDR1 MDHEN and CDR2 SYDVKM. The CDR3 length is 14 residues. CDR3 residues: CASRRQGRETEAFF. DNA for the CDR3: TGTGCCAGCAGGCGACAGGGCAGGGAGACTGAAGCTTTCTTT.

This clonotype has ten or more counts. The chain carries TRBV7-2 and TRBJ2-7; D possibly corresponds to TRBD2 (7 bases). In germline, CDR1 is SGHTA, CDR2 FQGNSA. The ends were cut back, 6 bases at V and 0 bases at J, with 27 bases in the middle. The CDR3 is 19 amino acids. CDR3 DNA: TGTGCCAGCAGTTTTCAACCGACTGCGGGGGCCCGAAGCTCCTACGAGCAGTACTTC. This sequence encodes CASSFQPTAGARSSYEQYF.

Details on this clonotype: The germline gene is not matched at one end of the junction; a read error may be the cause. This chain joins TRBV7-8 and TRBJ2-5; D not resolved. CDR1 is SGHVS and CDR2 is FQNEAQ in the germline V gene. The CDR3 runs 8 residues. The CDR3 spells CASSITDF. The CDR3 nucleotides are TGTGCCAGTAGTATAACAGACTTC.

The chain joins TRBV3-1 to TRBJ1-2; possibly TRBD1 for D (5 bases). Germline V gives CDR1 LGHDT, CDR2 YNNKEL (reference sequence). This CDR3 region has 14 residues. Trimming took off 0 bases at V and 4 bases at J, with 9 bases between the two ends. The CDR3 nucleotides read TGTGCCAGCAGCCAAGATAGGGGTACCTATGGCTACACCTTC. This encodes CASSQDRGTYGYTF. Supplemented by reference TRBV3-1 and TRBJ1-2, the full variable domain reads DTAVSQTPKYLVTQMGNDKSIKCEQNLGHDTMYWYKQDSKKFLKIMFSYNNKELIINETVPNRFSPKSPDKAHLNLHINSLELGDSAVYFCASSQDRGTYGYTFGSGTRLTVV.

In this sample, this clonotype turned up a few times. The chain links TRBV10-1 to TRBJ1-1, with a weak D call TRBD1 (5 bases). The V end was cut by 6 bases, the J end by 0 bases, with 17 bases between. Germline CDR1 WNHNN, CDR2 SYGVQD (reference sequence). The CDR3 extends over 16 amino acids. CDR3 residues: CASRFPQGLMNTEAFF. DNA for the CDR3: TGCGCCAGCAGATTTCCTCAGGGACTCATGAACACTGAAGCTTTCTTT.

The sample holds many counts of this clonotype. The chain combines TRBV7-3 with TRBJ2-7; 8 bases are shared with TRBD2. CDR1 and CDR2 from the germline V gene are SGHTA and FQGTGA. This CDR3 spans 17 amino acids. Trimming cost V 7 bases and J 5 bases; bases outside gene matches: 19. The CDR3 DNA reads as TGTGCCAGCATCCGTCCCTCCGGGGGGGATGGATTTGACGAGCAGTACTTC. This encodes CASIRPSGGDGFDEQYF.

This clonotype was seen a few times. V usage is TRBV3-1 and J usage is TRBJ2-1, with TRBD1 identical over 8 bases. CDR1 is LGHDT and CDR2 is YNNKEL in the germline V gene (reference sequence). This CDR3 contains 15 residues. Trimming took 4 bases from V and 2 from J; bases not matched to a gene: 4. The CDR3 nucleotides read TGTGCCAGCAGCCCAGGGGGCATTGCCTACAATGAGCAGTTCTTC. Encoded protein: CASSPGGIAYNEQFF.

This clonotype was recorded many times. The CDR3 DNA reads as TGTGCCAGCAGAAACAGGGGGAAGGTTACTGAAGCTTTCTTT. As protein: CASRNRGKVTEAFF. This rearrangement joins TRBV28 to TRBJ1-1; TRBD1 matches at 8 bases. Trimming at V came to 6 bases and at J to 5 bases, leaving 8 bases not matched to a gene. Germline CDR1 MDHEN, CDR2 SYDVKM. The CDR3 loop spans 14 amino acids.

This clonotype was detected many times. The chain uses TRBV9 and TRBJ2-5; 9 nucleotides line up with TRBD1. Trimming removed 2 bases from V and 4 bases from J; junction bases left unmatched: 9. CDR1 and CDR2 from the germline V gene are SGDLS and YYNGEE. The CDR3 has 16 residues. CDR3 protein: CASSVGGQGATETQYF. Written as DNA, the CDR3 is TGTGCCAGCAGCGTGGGGGGACAGGGTGCAACAGAGACCCAGTACTTC.

As regards this clonotype: A read error may account for a junction end that differs from germline. The V call is TRBV28, the J call TRBJ1-5; no reliable D call. Looked up from germline, CDR1 is MDHEN and CDR2 is SYDVKM. CDR3 size: 16 residues. CDR3 nucleotides: TGTGCCGGCAGTTCCCCCTCGGTGGACTTCAATCAGCCCCAGCATTTT. As protein: CAGSSPSVDFNQPQHF.

On this clonotype itself: Just one base apart from a much larger clone, this may be a read error. The J gene is TRBJ2-7, the V gene TRBV6-1, with D possibly TRBD2 on 5 matching bases. The V gene lost 4 bases and the J gene lost 1 base, with 14 bases spanning the gap. The germline V gene encodes CDR1 MNHNS and CDR2 SASEGT. This CDR3 is built from 15 residues. CDR3 in DNA: TGTGCCAGCAGTGGGAGGACCTTGACGTCCTACGAGCAGTACTTC. Its protein is CASSGRTLTSYEQYF.

With respect to this clonotype: The junction and the germline gene differ at one end; a read error may be behind it. The gene calls are TRBV10-3 and TRBJ2-6; possibly TRBD2 for D (6 bases). This CDR3 is built from 16 residues. The germline V gene has CDR1 ENHRY and CDR2 SYGVKD. The CDR3 DNA sequence: TGTGCCACCAGTGCTAGCGCCTCCTCTGGGGCCAACGTCCTGACTTTC. This sequence encodes CATSASASSGANVLTF.

This clonotype was counted ten times or more. The chain carries TRBV28 and TRBJ1-4; D possibly corresponds to TRBD1 (6 bases). The germline CDR1 and CDR2 sequences are MDHEN and SYDVKM. Trimming took 8 bases from V and 4 from J, leaving 11 bases between them. This CDR3 comprises 13 residues. The chain's CDR3 is CASWGHGNEKLFF. CDR3 DNA: TGTGCCAGCTGGGGGCATGGTAATGAAAAACTGTTTTTT. The full variable domain, with the rest looked up from reference TRBV28 and TRBJ1-4, is DVKVTQSSRYLVKRTGEKVFLECVQDMDHENMFWYRQDPGLGLRLIYFSYDVKMKEKGDIPEGYSVSREKKERFSLILESASTNQTSMYLCASWGHGNEKLFFGSGTQLSVL.